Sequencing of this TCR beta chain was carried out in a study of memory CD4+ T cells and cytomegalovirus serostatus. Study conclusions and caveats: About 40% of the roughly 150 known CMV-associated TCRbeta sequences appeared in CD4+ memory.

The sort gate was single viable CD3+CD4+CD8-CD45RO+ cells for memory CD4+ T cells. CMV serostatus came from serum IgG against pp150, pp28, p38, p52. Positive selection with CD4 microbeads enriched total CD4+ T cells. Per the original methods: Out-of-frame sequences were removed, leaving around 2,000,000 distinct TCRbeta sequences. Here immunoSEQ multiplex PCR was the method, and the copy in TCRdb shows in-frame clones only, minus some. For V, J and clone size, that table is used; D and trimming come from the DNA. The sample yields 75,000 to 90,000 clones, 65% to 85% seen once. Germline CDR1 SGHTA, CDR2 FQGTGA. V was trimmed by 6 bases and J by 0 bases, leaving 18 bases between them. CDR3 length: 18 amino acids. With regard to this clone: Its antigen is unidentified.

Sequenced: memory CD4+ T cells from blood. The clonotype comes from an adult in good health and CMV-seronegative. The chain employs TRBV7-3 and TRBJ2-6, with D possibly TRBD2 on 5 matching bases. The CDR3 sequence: CASSDPKGRDSGANVLTF. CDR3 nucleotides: TGTGCCAGCAGTGACCCCAAAGGGAGAGACTCTGGGGCCAACGTCCTGACTTTC.